This T cell receptor (beta chain) was captured in a study of T-cell memory formation after mild COVID-19. In the study overall: TCR clusters showed largely donor specificity.

TCRdb redid the calling of the 5' RACE reads with MiXCR, one entry per CDR3 protein. The sample holds 300,000 to 400,000 distinct CDR3 sequences, under 30% seen once. With 4 bases clipped from V and 1 base from J, the junction kept 9 bases outside the gene matches. This CDR3 has 16 residues. Germline values: CDR1 LGHDT, CDR2 YNNKEL (reference sequence). Sequencing was done on a sample of PBMCs or a T cell subset sorted from them (not recorded which). The chain combines TRBV3-1 with TRBJ2-7; 8 nucleotides line up with TRBD2. The receptor was isolated from an adult woman who had mild COVID-19 (a few samples of this study predate the infection). Cell type and time point are not known. The CDR3 region is CASSPPVLAGSYEQYF. DNA of the CDR3: TGTGCCAGCAGCCCCCCGGTGCTAGCGGGTTCCTACGAGCAGTACTTC.